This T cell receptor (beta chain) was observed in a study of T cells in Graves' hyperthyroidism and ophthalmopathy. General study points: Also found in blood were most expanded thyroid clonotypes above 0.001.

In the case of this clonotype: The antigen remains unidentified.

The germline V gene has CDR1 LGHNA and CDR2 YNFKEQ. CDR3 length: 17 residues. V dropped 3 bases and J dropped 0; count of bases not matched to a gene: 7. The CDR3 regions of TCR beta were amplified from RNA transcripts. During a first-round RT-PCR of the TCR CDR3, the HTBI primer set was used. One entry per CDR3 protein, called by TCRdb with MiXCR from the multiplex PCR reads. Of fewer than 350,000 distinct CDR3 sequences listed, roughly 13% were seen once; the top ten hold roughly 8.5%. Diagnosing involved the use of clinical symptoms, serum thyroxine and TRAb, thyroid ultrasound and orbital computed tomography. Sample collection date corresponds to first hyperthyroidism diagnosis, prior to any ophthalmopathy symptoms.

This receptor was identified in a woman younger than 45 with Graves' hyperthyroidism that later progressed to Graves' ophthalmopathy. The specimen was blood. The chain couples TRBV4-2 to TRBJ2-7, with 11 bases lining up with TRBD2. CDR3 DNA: TGTGCCAGCAGCCACTATGATACTAGCGGGGGCTCCTACGAGCAGTACTTC. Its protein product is CASSHYDTSGGSYEQYF.